Presented here are 23 T cell receptor beta chains from one specimen sequenced in a study of control samples from healthy donors and cancer patients. TCRdb's copy holds only in-frame clones and misses some; the assay was immunoSEQ multiplex PCR. Of about 150,000 clones listed, roughly 93% are singletons. The source material was blood. These TCRs come from a man in his forties or fifties in good health.

Only one count was recorded for this clone. The chain has TRBV6-6 and TRBJ2-7, with TRBD2 matching 9 bases. The ends lost 6 bases at V and 2 bases at J; junction bases unmatched: 5. The CDR3 has 14 amino acids. The germline V gene has CDR1 MNHNY and CDR2 SVGAGI (reference sequence). DNA for the CDR3: TGTGCCAGCAGCCTTAGCGGGAGAGCCTACGAGCAGTACTTC. Translating gives CASSLSGRAYEQYF.

Only one count was recorded for this clone. The V and J genes are TRBV2 and TRBJ2-2, with 10 bases matching TRBD2. Germline loops: CDR1 SNHLY, CDR2 FYNNEI. The CDR3 is 15 amino acids. Unmatched junction bases numbered 2, after V lost 7 bases and J lost 0 bases. Written as DNA, the CDR3 is TGTGCCAGCATCGGACTAGCGGCGAACACCGGGGAGCTGTTTTTT. It yields the protein CASIGLAANTGELFF.

The chain employs TRBV19 and TRBJ1-3, with D tentatively TRBD1 (5 bases). The CDR3 runs 15 residues. Germline V gene data show CDR1 as LNHDA and CDR2 as SQIVND (reference sequence). V was cut by 7 bases and J by 4 bases, with 17 bases left in between. This CDR3 is CASTPVVRGGNTIYF. The CDR3 DNA is TGTGCCAGTACCCCGGTGGTGAGGGGAGGAAACACCATATATTTT.

The rearrangement links TRBV6-5 to TRBJ1-2; D is ambiguous. The V gene lost 6 bases and the J gene lost 8 bases, with 13 bases spanning the gap. This CDR3 comprises 12 residues. Germline V gene lookup returns CDR1 MNHEY and CDR2 SVGAGI. CDR3 sequence reads: CASRRGSVGYTF. CDR3 nucleotide sequence: TGTGCCAGCAGAAGAGGGTCTGTCGGCTACACCTTC.

The chain employs TRBV5-6 and TRBJ2-5, with TRBD2 matching 7 bases. The V gene end was trimmed by 0 bases and the J gene end by 3 bases; junction bases not matched to a gene: 2. The CDR3 is 14 amino acids. Germline V gene data show CDR1 as SGHDT and CDR2 as YYEEEE. This CDR3 is CASSLDSGEETQYF. The DNA of the CDR3 is TGTGCCAGCAGCTTGGACAGCGGGGAAGAGACCCAGTACTTC.

The chain joins TRBV10-3 to TRBJ1-2; D gene ambiguous. Germline V gives CDR1 ENHRY, CDR2 SYGVKD. CDR3 length: 15 amino acids. V lost 3 bases to trimming and J lost 0 bases, with 11 bases between them. The CDR3, as DNA: TGTGCCATCAGTGATAGCTACAGTCCTAACTATGGCTACACCTTC. Its protein product is CAISDSYSPNYGYTF.

This sequence joins TRBV11-2 and TRBJ2-7; the match to TRBD1 covers 7 bases. CDR3 length equals 14 residues. Unmatched junction bases numbered 1, after V lost 1 base and J lost 1 base. Germline V lookup: CDR1 SGHAT, CDR2 FQNNGV. The CDR3 loop is CASSLVRGSYEQYF. The CDR3 nucleotides read TGTGCCAGCAGCTTAGTCAGGGGGTCCTACGAGCAGTACTTC.

The chain uses TRBV3-1 (or the pseudogene TRBV3-2) and TRBJ2-1, with TRBD2 identical over 12 bases. Trimming at V came to 1 base and at J to 6 bases, leaving 1 base not matched to a gene. Germline CDR1 and CDR2: LGHDT and YNNKEL (reference sequence). The CDR3 totals 15 residues. CDR3 DNA sequence: TGTGCCAGCAGCCAAGTGACTAGCGGGGGCAATGAGCAGTTCTTC. Its translation: CASSQVTSGGNEQFF.

CDR3 sequence reads: CASSHIAGTYEQYF. The CDR3 coding sequence is TGTGCCAGCAGTCATATAGCGGGAACCTACGAGCAGTACTTC. The chain uses TRBV6-4 and TRBJ2-7; TRBD2 agrees at 8 bases. Losses at the gene ends were 5 bases for V and 2 bases for J; bases not matched to a gene: 5. Germline V gene lookup returns CDR1 MRHNA and CDR2 SNTAGT. The CDR3 is 14 residues long.

The V gene is TRBV28, the J gene TRBJ2-7, with TRBD1 as a possible D gene (6 bases). The ends were cut back, 5 bases at V and 4 bases at J, with 15 bases in the middle. The CDR3 is made up of 14 amino acids. Germline CDR1 is MDHEN and CDR2 is SYDVKM. The CDR3 DNA is TGTGCCAGCAGTCTTCGACCAGGGGCTTACGAGCAGTACTTC. Translated: CASSLRPGAYEQYF.

The V and J genes are TRBV20-1 and TRBJ2-7, with D hard to call. Germline V gene lookup returns CDR1 DFQATT and CDR2 SNEGSKA (reference sequence). The V gene lost 5 bases and the J gene lost 2 bases, with 4 bases spanning the gap. This CDR3 spans 10 amino acids. CDR3 region: CSAATYEQYF. The DNA for the CDR3 is TGCAGTGCTGCGACCTACGAGCAGTACTTC.

The chain has TRBV6-5 and TRBJ1-1; TRBD1 matches 9 bases. This CDR3 comprises 14 residues. From germline, CDR1 is MNHEY and CDR2 SVGAGI. V lost 6 bases to trimming and J lost 0 bases; unmatched junction nucleotides: 2. CDR3 sequence: CASSRDRVNTEAFF. The CDR3 DNA reads TGTGCCAGCAGCCGGGACAGGGTGAACACTGAAGCTTTCTTT.

The CDR3 DNA follows: TGTGCCAGCAGTTTGGGACAGGGAGGCCATCAGCCCCAGCATTTT. It yields the protein CASSLGQGGHQPQHF. The chain recombines TRBV27 with TRBJ1-5, with TRBD1 identical over 9 bases. Germline values: CDR1 MNHEY, CDR2 SMNVEV (reference sequence). The ends lost 3 bases at V and 5 bases at J; junction bases unmatched: 5. The CDR3 totals 15 residues.

This clone was detected once. CDR3 residues: CASSSSGGTNEQYF. As DNA, the CDR3 is TGTGCCAGCAGTTCTTCAGGGGGCACGAACGAGCAGTACTTC. The chain uses TRBV28 and TRBJ2-7; 8 nucleotides match TRBD1. V lost 4 bases, J lost 5 bases, and 7 bases stayed unmatched. The CDR3 has 14 amino acids. Germline assignment: CDR1 MDHEN and CDR2 SYDVKM. The full variable domain, its missing parts supplied by reference TRBV28 and TRBJ2-7, is DVKVTQSSRYLVKRTGEKVFLECVQDMDHENMFWYRQDPGLGLRLIYFSYDVKMKEKGDIPEGYSVSREKKERFSLILESASTNQTSMYLCASSSSGGTNEQYFGPGTRLTVT.

This rearrangement joins TRBV11-2 to TRBJ2-1, with 7 bases identical to TRBD2. Germline V gene lookup returns CDR1 SGHAT and CDR2 FQNNGV. The CDR3 is 14 residues long. Losses at the gene ends were 5 bases for V and 4 bases for J; bases not matched to a gene: 5. CDR3 region: CASSGASGYNEQFF. Written as DNA, the CDR3 is TGTGCCAGCAGCGGGGCTAGCGGTTACAATGAGCAGTTCTTC.

The rearrangement uses TRBV18 and TRBJ2-3; D possibly uses TRBD1 or TRBD2 (5 bases each). V dropped 3 bases and J dropped 2 bases, with 15 bases sitting between them. In germline, CDR1 is KGHSH, CDR2 LQKENI. CDR3 length: 16 residues. CDR3: CASSPSIGTITDTQYF. DNA of the CDR3: TGTGCCAGCTCACCCAGCATCGGGACCATCACAGATACGCAGTATTTT.

V gene TRBV4-1 combines with J gene TRBJ2-1; D ambiguous. The CDR3 length is 15 residues. CDR1 and CDR2 (germline): MGHRA, YSYEKL. The V end was cut by 3 bases, the J end by 2 bases, with 11 bases between. The CDR3 loop is CASSHPLGPYNEQFF. CDR3 nucleotide sequence: TGCGCCAGCAGCCACCCTTTAGGCCCCTACAATGAGCAGTTCTTC.

The chain links TRBV28 to TRBJ2-2; 10 nucleotides match TRBD2. Looked up from germline, CDR1 is MDHEN and CDR2 is SYDVKM. CDR3 length: 15 amino acids. Losses at the gene ends were 3 bases for V and 6 bases for J; bases not matched to a gene: 4. The CDR3 here is CASSLSSGSPGELFF. CDR3 nucleotide sequence: TGTGCCAGCAGTTTGTCTAGCGGGAGCCCCGGGGAGCTGTTTTTT.

The gene calls are TRBV5-1 and TRBJ2-7, with 11 nucleotides matching TRBD2. The germline gives CDR1 SGHRS, CDR2 YFSETQ. V shed 2 bases, J shed 2 bases, and the junction held 3 bases outside the gene matches. The CDR3 covers 15 residues. CDR3 amino acids: CASSFSGRVAYEQYF. The CDR3 DNA is TGCGCCAGCAGCTTTAGCGGGAGGGTAGCCTACGAGCAGTACTTC.

This chain uses TRBV6-5 with TRBJ2-1; D unresolved. Trimming took 3 bases from V and 6 from J, leaving 18 bases between them. Germline lookup yields CDR1 MNHEY and CDR2 SVGAGI. The CDR3 length is 16 residues. CDR3 coding DNA: TGTGCCAGCAGTTATTCATTCGGAACGGTGGGCAATGAGCAGTTCTTC. Translated, it gives CASSYSFGTVGNEQFF.

V and J are TRBV10-3 and TRBJ2-7; possibly TRBD2 for D (6 bases). V lost 8 bases, J lost 5 bases, and 13 bases lay in between. The CDR3 is 12 amino acids. Looked up from germline, CDR1 is ENHRY and CDR2 is SYGVKD. The CDR3 is CAISAEGNEQYF. The CDR3 nucleotides are TGTGCCATCTCTGCGGAGGGAAACGAGCAGTACTTC.

V usage is TRBV7-2 and J usage is TRBJ2-6; 8 bases line up with TRBD1. Germline trimming cut 6 bases from V and 3 bases from J; bases unmatched to any gene: 4. This CDR3 region has 15 residues. Germline V gene sequence: CDR1 SGHTA, CDR2 FQGNSA. The CDR3 reads CASRRQGSGANVLTF. The CDR3 bases are TGTGCCAGCAGGAGACAGGGGAGTGGGGCCAACGTCCTGACTTTC.

The V call is TRBV7-2, the J call TRBJ1-5, with D unresolved. V was trimmed by 3 bases and J by 3 bases, leaving 6 bases between them. CDR3 length: 13 amino acids. Germline loops: CDR1 SGHTA, CDR2 FQGNSA. CDR3: CASSFTHNQPQHF. In DNA, the CDR3 is TGTGCCAGCAGCTTCACCCACAATCAGCCCCAGCATTTT.